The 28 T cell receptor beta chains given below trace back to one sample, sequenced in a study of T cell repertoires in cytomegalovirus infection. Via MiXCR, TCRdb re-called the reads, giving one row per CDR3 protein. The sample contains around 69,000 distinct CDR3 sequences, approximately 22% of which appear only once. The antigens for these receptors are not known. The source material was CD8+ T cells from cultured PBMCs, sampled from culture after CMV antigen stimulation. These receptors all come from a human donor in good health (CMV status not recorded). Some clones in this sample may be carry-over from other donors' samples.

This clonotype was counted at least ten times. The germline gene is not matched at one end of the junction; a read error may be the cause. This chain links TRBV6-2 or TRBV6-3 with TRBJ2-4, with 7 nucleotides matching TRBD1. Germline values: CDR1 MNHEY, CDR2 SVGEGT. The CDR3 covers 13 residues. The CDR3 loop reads CASSYTPDRDGSF. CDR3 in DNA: TGTGCCAGCAGTTACACGCCAGACAGGGATGGGAGCTTC.

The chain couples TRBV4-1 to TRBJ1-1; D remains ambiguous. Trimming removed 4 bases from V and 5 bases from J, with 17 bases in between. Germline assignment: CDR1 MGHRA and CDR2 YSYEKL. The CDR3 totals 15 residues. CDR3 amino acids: CASSLASRTTTEAFF. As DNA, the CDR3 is TGCGCCAGCAGCCTGGCCAGCAGAACGACAACTGAAGCTTTCTTT.

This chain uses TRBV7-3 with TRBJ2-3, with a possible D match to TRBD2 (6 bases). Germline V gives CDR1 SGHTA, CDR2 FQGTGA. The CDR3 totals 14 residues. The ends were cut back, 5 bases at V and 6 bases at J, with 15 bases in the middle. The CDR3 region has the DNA TGTGCCAGCAGCCCGGAGGGGTCCGGGGATACGCAGTATTTT. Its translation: CASSPEGSGDTQYF.

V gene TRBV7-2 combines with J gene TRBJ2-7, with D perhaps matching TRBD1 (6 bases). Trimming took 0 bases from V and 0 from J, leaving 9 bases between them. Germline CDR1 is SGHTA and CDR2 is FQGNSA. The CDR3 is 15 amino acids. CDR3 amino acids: CASSLARGSSYEQYF. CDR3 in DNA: TGTGCCAGCAGCTTAGCCAGGGGAAGCTCCTACGAGCAGTACTTC.

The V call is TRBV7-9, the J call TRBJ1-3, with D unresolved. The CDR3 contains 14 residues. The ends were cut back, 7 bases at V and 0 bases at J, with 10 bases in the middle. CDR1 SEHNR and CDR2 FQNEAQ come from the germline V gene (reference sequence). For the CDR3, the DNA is TGTGCCAGCATCGCACCGAACTCTGGAAACACCATATATTTT. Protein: CASIAPNSGNTIYF.

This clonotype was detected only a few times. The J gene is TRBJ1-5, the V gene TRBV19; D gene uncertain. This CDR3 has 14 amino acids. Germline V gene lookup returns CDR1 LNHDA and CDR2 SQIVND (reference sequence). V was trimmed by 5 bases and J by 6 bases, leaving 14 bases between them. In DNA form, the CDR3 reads TGTGCCAGTAGTGCCAGGACTCTAAGTCAGCCCCAGCATTTT. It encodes CASSARTLSQPQHF.

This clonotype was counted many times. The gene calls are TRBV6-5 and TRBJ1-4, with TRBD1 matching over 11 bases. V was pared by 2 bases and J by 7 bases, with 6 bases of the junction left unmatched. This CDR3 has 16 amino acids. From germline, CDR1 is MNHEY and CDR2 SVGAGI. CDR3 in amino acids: CASSYEPGTGGEKLFF. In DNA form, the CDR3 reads TGTGCCAGCAGTTACGAACCCGGGACAGGGGGTGAAAAACTGTTTTTT.

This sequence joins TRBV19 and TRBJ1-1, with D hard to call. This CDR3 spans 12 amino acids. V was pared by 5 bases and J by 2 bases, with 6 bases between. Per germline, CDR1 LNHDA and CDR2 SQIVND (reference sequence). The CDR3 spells CASSYYNTEAFF. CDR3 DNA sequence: TGTGCCAGTAGTTATTATAACACTGAAGCTTTCTTT.

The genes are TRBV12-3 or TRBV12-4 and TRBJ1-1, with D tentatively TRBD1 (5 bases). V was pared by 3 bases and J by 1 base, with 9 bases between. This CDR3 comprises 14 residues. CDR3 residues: CASSLGTGNTEAFF. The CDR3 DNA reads TGTGCCAGCAGTTTGGGGACGGGGAACACTGAAGCTTTCTTT.

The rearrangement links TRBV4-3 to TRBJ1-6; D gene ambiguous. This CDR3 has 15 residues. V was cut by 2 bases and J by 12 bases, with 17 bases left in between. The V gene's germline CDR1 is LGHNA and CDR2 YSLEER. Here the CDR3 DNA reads TGCGCCAGCAGCCAATCCCGGGGTCAGAGGATACCCCTCCACTTT. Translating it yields CASSQSRGQRIPLHF.

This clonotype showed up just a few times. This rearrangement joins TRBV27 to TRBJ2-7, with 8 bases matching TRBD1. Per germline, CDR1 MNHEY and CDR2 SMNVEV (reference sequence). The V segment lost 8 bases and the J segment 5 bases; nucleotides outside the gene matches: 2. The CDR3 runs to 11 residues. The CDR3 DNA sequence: TGTGCCAGCTCAGGGGGCGACGAGCAGTACTTC. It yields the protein CASSGGDEQYF.

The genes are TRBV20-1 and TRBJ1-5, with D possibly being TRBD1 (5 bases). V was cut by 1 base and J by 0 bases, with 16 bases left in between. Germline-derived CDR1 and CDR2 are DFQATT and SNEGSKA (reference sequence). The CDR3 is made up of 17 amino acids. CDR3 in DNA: TGCAGTGCTAGAGGGGACCCCGAGGGGTATAGCAATCAGCCCCAGCATTTT. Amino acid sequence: CSARGDPEGYSNQPQHF.

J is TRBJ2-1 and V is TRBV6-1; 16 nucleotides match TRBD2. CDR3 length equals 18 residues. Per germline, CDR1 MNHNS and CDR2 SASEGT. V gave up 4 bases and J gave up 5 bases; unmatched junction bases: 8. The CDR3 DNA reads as TGTGCCAGCAGTGTCGGGACTAGCGGGGGGGTCCCACACAATGAGCAGTTCTTC. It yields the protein CASSVGTSGGVPHNEQFF.

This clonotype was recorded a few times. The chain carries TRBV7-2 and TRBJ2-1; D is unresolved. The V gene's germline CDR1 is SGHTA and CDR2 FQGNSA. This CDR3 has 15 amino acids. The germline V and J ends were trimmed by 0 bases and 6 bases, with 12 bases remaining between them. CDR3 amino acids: CASSLAFRPGNEQFF. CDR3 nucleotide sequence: TGTGCCAGCAGCTTAGCGTTCCGACCGGGCAATGAGCAGTTCTTC.

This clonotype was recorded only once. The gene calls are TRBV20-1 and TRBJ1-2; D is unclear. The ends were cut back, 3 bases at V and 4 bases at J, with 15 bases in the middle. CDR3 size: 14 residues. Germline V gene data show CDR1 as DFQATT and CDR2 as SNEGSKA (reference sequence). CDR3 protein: CSASSLEEVYGYTF. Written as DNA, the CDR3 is TGCAGTGCTAGTTCGCTTGAGGAGGTCTATGGCTACACCTTC.

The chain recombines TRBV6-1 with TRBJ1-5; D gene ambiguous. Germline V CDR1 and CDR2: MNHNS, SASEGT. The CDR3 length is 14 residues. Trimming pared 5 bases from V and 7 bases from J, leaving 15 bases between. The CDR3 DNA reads TGTGCCAGCAGTTACCCTGGAAAATTGCAGCCCCAGCATTTT. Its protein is CASSYPGKLQPQHF.

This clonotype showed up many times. CDR3 nucleotides: TGCGCCAGCAGCAAAGAATCCGGGACAGCCTACTATGGCTACACCTTC. This translates into CASSKESGTAYYGYTF. The rearrangement uses TRBV5-1 and TRBJ1-2; 7 bases match TRBD1. J lost 3 bases, V lost 4 bases, and 12 bases had no gene match. Germline V gene lookup returns CDR1 SGHRS and CDR2 YFSETQ. This CDR3 has 16 residues.

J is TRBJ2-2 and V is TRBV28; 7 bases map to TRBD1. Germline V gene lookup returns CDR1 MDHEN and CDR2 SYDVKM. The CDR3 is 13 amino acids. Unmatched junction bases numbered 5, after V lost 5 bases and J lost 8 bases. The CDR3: CASSPTGAGELFF. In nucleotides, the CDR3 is TGTGCCAGCAGTCCTACAGGGGCAGGGGAGCTGTTTTTT.

CDR3 protein: CASSLAGLVQETQYF. DNA for the CDR3: TGTGCCAGCAGCTTAGCGGGACTGGTGCAAGAGACCCAGTACTTC. The V and J genes are TRBV7-6 and TRBJ2-5; D is perhaps TRBD2 (6 bases). The germline V gene has CDR1 SGHVS and CDR2 FNYEAQ. The CDR3 loop spans 15 amino acids. V lost 0 bases to trimming and J lost 2 bases, with 10 bases between them. Full variable domain (rest looked up from reference TRBV7-6 and TRBJ2-5): GAGVSQSPRYKVTKRGQDVALRCDPISGHVSLYWYRQALGQGPEFLTYFNYEAQQDKSGLPNDRFSAERPEGSISTLTIQRTEQRDSAMYRCASSLAGLVQETQYFGPGTRLLVL.

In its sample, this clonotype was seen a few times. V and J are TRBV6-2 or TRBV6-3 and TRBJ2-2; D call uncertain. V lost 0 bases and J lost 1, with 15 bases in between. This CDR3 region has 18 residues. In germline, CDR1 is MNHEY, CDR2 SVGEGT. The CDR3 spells CASSYSSRVLRNTGELFF. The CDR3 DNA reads TGTGCCAGCAGTTACTCGAGTAGGGTTTTACGGAACACCGGGGAGCTGTTTTTT.

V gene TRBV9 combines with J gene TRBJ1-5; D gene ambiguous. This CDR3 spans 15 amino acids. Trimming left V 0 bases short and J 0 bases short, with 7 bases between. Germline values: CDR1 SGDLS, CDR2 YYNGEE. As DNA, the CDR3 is TGTGCCAGCAGCGTAGGGGCACTTAGCAATCAGCCCCAGCATTTT. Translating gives CASSVGALSNQPQHF.

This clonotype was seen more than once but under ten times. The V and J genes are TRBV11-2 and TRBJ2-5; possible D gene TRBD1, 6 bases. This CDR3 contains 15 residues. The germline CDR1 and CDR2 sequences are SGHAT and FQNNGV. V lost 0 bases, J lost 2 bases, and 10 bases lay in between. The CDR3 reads CASSLDLGQQETQYF. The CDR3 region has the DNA TGTGCCAGCAGCTTAGATTTGGGACAACAAGAGACCCAGTACTTC.

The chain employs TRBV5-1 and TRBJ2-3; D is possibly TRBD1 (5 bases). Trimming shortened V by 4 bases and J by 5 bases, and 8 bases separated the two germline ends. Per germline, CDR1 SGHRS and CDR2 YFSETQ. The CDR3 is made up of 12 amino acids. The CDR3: CASSAGIDTQYF. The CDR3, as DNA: TGCGCCAGCAGCGCAGGGATAGATACGCAGTATTTT.

In DNA, the CDR3 is TGTGCCAGCAGTTTGAGGGGTAGTAACTATGGCTACACCTTC. Its translation: CASSLRGSNYGYTF. The chain is built from TRBV28 and TRBJ1-2; D possibly corresponds to TRBD1 (5 bases). The CDR3 has 14 residues. Germline-derived CDR1 and CDR2 are MDHEN and SYDVKM. The V end was cut by 3 bases, the J end by 1 base, with 9 bases between.

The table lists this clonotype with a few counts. The CDR3 loop is CSVEGDTGGTGGYGYTF. CDR3 bases: TGCAGCGTTGAAGGGGACACGGGCGGCACCGGGGGCTATGGCTACACCTTC. This chain joins TRBV29-1 and TRBJ1-2, with D maybe TRBD1 (6 bases). Per the germline V gene, CDR1 is SQVTM and CDR2 is ANQGSEA. Trimming took off 1 base at V and 4 bases at J, with 22 bases between the two ends. This CDR3 spans 17 amino acids.

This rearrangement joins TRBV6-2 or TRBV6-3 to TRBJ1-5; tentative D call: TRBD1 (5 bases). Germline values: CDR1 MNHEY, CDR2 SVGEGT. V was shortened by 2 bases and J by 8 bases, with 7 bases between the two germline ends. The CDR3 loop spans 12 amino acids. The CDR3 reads CASSYEGKPQHF. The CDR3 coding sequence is TGTGCCAGCAGTTACGAGGGGAAGCCCCAGCATTTT.

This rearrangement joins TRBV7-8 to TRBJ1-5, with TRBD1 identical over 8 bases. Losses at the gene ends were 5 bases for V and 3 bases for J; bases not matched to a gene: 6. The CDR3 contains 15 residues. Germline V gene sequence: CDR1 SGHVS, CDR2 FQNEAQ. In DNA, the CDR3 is TGTGCCAGCAGCGCCCGGGACAGGAACAATCAGCCCCAGCATTTT. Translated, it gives CASSARDRNNQPQHF.

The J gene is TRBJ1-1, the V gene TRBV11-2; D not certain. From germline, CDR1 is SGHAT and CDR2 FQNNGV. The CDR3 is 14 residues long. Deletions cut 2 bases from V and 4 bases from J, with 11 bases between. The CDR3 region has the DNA TGTGCCAGCAGCTTACCAGGAGCTCTCACTGAAGCTTTCTTT. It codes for CASSLPGALTEAFF.